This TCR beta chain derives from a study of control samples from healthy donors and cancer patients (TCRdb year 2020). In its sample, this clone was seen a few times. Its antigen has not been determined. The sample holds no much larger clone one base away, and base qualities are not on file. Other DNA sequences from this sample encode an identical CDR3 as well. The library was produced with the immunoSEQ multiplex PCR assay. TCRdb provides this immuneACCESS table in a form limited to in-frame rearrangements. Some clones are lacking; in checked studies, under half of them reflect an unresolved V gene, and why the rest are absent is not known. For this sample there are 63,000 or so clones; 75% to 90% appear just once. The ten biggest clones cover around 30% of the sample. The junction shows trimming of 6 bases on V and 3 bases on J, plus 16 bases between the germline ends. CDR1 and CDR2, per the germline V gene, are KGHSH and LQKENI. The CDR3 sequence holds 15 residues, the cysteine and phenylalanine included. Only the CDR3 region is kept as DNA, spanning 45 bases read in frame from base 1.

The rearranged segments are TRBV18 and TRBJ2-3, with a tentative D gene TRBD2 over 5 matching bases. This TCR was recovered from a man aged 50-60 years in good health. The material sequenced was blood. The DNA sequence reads TGTGCCAGCTCCCCTCGATCAGGAGGTACAGATACGCAGTATTTT. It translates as CASSPRSGGTDTQYF.